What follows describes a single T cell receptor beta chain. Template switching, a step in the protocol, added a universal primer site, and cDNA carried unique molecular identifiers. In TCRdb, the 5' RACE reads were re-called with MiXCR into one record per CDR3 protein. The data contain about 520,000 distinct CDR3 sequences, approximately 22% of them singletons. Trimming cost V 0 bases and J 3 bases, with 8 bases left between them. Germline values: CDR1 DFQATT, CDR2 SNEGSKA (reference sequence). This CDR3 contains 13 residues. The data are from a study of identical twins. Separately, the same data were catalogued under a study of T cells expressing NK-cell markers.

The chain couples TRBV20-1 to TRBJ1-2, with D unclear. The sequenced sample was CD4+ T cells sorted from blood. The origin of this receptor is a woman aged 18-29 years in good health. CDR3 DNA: TGCAGTGCTAGAGAGACGGAATACTATGGCTACACCTTC. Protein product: CSARETEYYGYTF.